Given below is one T cell receptor (beta chain) in context. This sample was taken from a study of control samples from healthy donors and cancer patients. Profiling relied on immunoSEQ multiplex PCR, and the TCRdb table lists in-frame clones only, not all of them. The sample has more than 95,000 clones; 75% to 90% are singletons. There are 15 residues in the CDR3. Unmatched junction bases numbered 2, after V lost 5 bases and J lost 4 bases. Germline V gene data show CDR1 as SGHTA and CDR2 as FQGTGA. This receptor was taken from a woman in her forties or fifties with colorectal cancer. Sequenced material: PBMCs. The rearrangement links TRBV7-3 to TRBJ2-1, with TRBD2 matching 13 bases. DNA of the CDR3: TGTGCCAGCAGCGCGGGACTAGCGGGATACAATGAGCAGTTCTTC. Its protein is CASSAGLAGYNEQFF.